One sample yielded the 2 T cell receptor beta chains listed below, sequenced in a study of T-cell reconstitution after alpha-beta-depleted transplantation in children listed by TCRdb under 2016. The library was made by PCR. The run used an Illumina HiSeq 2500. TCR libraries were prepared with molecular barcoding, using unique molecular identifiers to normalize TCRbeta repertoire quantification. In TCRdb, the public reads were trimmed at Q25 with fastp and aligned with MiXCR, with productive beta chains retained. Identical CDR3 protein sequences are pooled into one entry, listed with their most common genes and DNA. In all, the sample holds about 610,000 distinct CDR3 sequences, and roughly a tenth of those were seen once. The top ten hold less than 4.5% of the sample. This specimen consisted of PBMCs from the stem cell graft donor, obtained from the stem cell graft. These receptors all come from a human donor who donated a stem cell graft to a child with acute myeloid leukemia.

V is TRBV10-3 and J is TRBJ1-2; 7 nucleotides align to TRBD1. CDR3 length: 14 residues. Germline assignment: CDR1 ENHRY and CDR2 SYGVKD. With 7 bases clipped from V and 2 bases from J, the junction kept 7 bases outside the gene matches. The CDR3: CAITPGGTNYGYTF. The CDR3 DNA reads TGTGCCATCACCCCAGGGGGTACGAACTATGGCTACACCTTC.

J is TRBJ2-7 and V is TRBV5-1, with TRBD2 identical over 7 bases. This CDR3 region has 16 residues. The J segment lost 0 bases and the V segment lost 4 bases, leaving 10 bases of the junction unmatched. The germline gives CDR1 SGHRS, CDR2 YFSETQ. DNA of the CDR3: TGCGCCAGCAGCCTACCAACTAGCGAGTCCTCCTACGAGCAGTACTTC. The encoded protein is CASSLPTSESSYEQYF.